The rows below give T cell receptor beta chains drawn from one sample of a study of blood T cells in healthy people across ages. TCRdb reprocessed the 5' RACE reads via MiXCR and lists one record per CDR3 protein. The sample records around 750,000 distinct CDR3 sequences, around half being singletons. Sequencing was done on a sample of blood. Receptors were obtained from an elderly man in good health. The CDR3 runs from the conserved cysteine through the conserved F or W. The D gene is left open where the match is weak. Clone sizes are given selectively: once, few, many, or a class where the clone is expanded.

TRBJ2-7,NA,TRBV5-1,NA,TGCGCCAGCAGCTTGGAGGGAGGATACAATGAGCAGTACTTC,CASSLEGGYNEQYF
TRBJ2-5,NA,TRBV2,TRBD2,TGTGCCAGCAGTACCAACAGGTGCCGGGAGGACTTC,CASSTNRCREDF
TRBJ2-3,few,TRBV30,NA,TGTGCCTGGAAATCAGGCCCGGGATACGCGTATTTT,CAWKSGPGYAYF
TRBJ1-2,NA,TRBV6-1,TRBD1,TGTGCCAGCAGTGATGGGACAGCCTCTCTAAACTATGGCTACACCTTC,CASSDGTASLNYGYTF
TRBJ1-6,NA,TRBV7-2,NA,TGTGCCAGCAGCTTAGCCATCCCACATGGAGCGGGGGCCAATTCACCCCTCCACTTT,CASSLAIPHGAGANSPLHF
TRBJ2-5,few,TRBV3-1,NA,TGTGCCAGCAGCCAAGATGCCCTCCGTGGCGAGACCCAGTACTTC,CASSQDALRGETQYF
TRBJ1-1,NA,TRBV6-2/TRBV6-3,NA,TGTGCCAGCAGACTATCCCGATCAGGGGCCACTGAAGCTTTCTTT,CASRLSRSGATEAFF
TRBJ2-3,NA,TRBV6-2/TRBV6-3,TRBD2,TGTGCCAGCAGTTACACAAAAGGACTAGCGGAGCACAGAGACGCGTATTTT,CASSYTKGLAEHRDAYF
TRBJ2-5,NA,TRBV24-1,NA,TGTGCCACCAGTGATTCGGACAGCCAGCGGGGAATCAATGAGCAGTACTTC,CATSDSDSQRGINEQYF
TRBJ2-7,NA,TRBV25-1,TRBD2,TGTGCCAGCGGGTGGGCGGGGGCCTACGAGCAGTACTTC,CASGWAGAYEQYF
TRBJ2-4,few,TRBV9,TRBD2,TGTGCCAGCAGCGTAGGTACTAGCGGGAGTTACATTCAGTACTTC,CASSVGTSGSYIQYF
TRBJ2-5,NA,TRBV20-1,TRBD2,TGCAGTGCCACTCTACTAGCGGGAGGGCGGGGGAATGAGCAGTACTTC,CSATLLAGGRGNEQYF
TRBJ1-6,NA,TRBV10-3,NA,TGTGCCATCAGTGAGGACAGTAATTCACCCCTCCACTTT,CAISEDSNSPLHF
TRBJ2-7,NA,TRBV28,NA,TGTGCCAGCAGTTTAGCGATATTGCCGGGGACCACCTACGAGCAGTACTTC,CASSLAILPGTTYEQYF
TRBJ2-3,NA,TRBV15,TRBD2,TGTGCCACCAGCAGAGGGACTAGCCGATCTAGCACAGATACGCAGTATTTT,CATSRGTSRSSTDTQYF
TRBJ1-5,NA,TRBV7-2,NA,TGTGCCAGCAGCCGGGGAGGGCAGGGAGGACAGCCCCAGCATTTT,CASSRGGQGGQPQHF
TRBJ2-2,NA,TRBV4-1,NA,TGCGCCAGCAGCCAAGTTATCGGGGAGCTGTTTTTT,CASSQVIGELFF
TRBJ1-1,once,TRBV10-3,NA,TGTGCCTCCCGGGGGCCTGGGGTACCTGAAGCTTTCTTT,CASRGPGVPEAFF
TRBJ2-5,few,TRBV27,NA,TGTGCCAGCAGCCCAAGGGCCGACAGGCATGATGTAGAGACCCAGTACTTC,CASSPRADRHDVETQYF
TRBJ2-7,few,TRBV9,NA,TGTGCCAGCAGCGCAAAACCCGGCGAGCAGTACTTC,CASSAKPGEQYF
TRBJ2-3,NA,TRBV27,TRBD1,TGTGCCAGCAGTTTATCCGATAGGGGGCTAAGCACAGATACGCAGTATTTT,CASSLSDRGLSTDTQYF
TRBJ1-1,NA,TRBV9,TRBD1,TGTGCCAGCAGCCCTTCATACCTCCGGGACAGAGCAAGTGAAGCTTTCTTT,CASSPSYLRDRASEAFF
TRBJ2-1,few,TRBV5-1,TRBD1,TGCGCCAGCAGTCGGGACAGTTGGTCCTACAATGAGCAGTTCTTC,CASSRDSWSYNEQFF
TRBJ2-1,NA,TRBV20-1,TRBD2,TGCAGTGCTAGAGAACTAGCGGGAGGAATGTACAATGAGCAGTTCTTC,CSARELAGGMYNEQFF
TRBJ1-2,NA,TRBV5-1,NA,TGCGCCAGCAGCCTGACGGCGGAGGGAGCCTACACCTTC,CASSLTAEGAYTF
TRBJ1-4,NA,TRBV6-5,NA,TGTGCCAGCAGTTACAGGGGCAGGTTGGCTGAAAAACTGTTTTTT,CASSYRGRLAEKLFF
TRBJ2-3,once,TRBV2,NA,TGTGCCAGCAGTGAAGTAACAGGCAGTAGATACGCGTATTTT,CASSEVTGSRYAYF
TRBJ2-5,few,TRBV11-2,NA,TGTGCCAGCAGCTTCCCTACCTGGAAGCGCCCGGCCCAAGAGACCCAGTACTTC,CASSFPTWKRPAQETQYF
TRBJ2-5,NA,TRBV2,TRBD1,TGTGCCAGCAGGAAACAGGGGGCTGAGAATGAGCAGTACTTC,CASRKQGAENEQYF
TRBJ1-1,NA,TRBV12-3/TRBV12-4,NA,TGTGCCAGCAACACCCTCCCGGGGGGCACTGAAGCTTTCTTT,CASNTLPGGTEAFF
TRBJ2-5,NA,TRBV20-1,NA,TGCAGTGCTAGAGTCCCCCTGGGGGGAAGAGGAGAGACCCAGTACTTC,CSARVPLGGRGETQYF
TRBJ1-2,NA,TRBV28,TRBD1,TGTGCCAGCAGAACGGACAGGATCTATGGCTACACCTTC,CASRTDRIYGYTF
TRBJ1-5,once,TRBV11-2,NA,TGTGCCAGCAGCTCAGACGGGGGAAGACAGCCCCAGCATTTT,CASSSDGGRQPQHF
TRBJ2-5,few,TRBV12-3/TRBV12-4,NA,TGTGCCAGCAGTTTAGAGGCGCAAGAGACCCAGTACTTC,CASSLEAQETQYF
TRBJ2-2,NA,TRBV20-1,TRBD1,TGCAGTGTAAAGACAGGGGGCACAACCGGGGAGCTGTTTTTT,CSVKTGGTTGELFF
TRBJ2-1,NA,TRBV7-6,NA,TGTGCCAGCAGCGCCTTTCTGGATGATGAGCAGTTCTTC,CASSAFLDDEQFF
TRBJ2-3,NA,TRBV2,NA,TGTGCCCAGCATGACGGTAGCACAGATACGCAGTATTTT,CAQHDGSTDTQYF
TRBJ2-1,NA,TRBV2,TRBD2,TGTGCCAGCAGTGATAGAGGACTAGCGGGAGACAATGAGCAGTTCTTC,CASSDRGLAGDNEQFF
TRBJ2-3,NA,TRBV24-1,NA,TGTGCCACCAGTGATTCGGCGGGGCGTTGGGCCACGCAGTATTTT,CATSDSAGRWATQYF
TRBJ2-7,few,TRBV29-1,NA,TGCAGCGTTAGAGGGGGGACAGATTCCTACGAGCAGTACTTC,CSVRGGTDSYEQYF
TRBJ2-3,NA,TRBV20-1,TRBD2,TGCAGTGCTAGAGATCGGGGCGGGAGGGCCCGTGGAGATACGCAGTATTTT,CSARDRGGRARGDTQYF